This T cell receptor beta chain emerged from a study of T cells in Graves' hyperthyroidism and ophthalmopathy (dated by TCRdb to 2018 to 2020). At the level of the whole study: Peripheral blood samples were taken at initial diagnosis, before any treatment was given. Prospective prediction of ophthalmopathy was tested in an independent validation cohort consisting of 18 to 20 hyperthyroidism patients and 15 or so patients who later progressed to ophthalmopathy. Once sampling was done, hyperthyroidism patients were given methimazole at a starting dose of 30 mg daily, whereas ophthalmopathy patients were given high-dose intravenous methylprednisolone. Thyroid tissue and blood T-cell repertoires from several Graves' hyperthyroidism patients were also compared in the study. For training and testing, the approximately 97 patients in the discovery cohort were randomly divided in a 7:3 ratio. The paper describes TCR Vbeta CDR3 sequencing of roughly 130 peripheral blood samples, made up of 43 ophthalmopathy patients, more than 70 hyperthyroidism patients and 17 progressor patients. TCR V-J signatures able to tell the groups apart were searched for in a discovery cohort of more than 90 patients, of whom 40 to 45 had Graves' ophthalmopathy and some 60 had stable Graves' hyperthyroidism. General conclusions and limits of the study: In validation, the model predicted progression to ophthalmopathy with roughly 70% sensitivity and approximately 74% specificity, a median of roughly seven months before onset. Sample size was not statistically predetermined, and investigators were not blinded to group allocation. A 13 V-J signature model separated ophthalmopathy from stable hyperthyroidism, with around 88% sensitivity and roughly 81% specificity in cross-validation and 80%/75% in testing. Most expanded thyroid clonotypes (frequency above 0.001) were also detected in blood, a finding suggesting that blood repertoires may reflect thyroid immune responses.

Points on this clonotype: This receptor's antigen is unknown. No quality values exist for individual bases; no much larger clone is one base distant.

A patient counted as having stable Graves' hyperthyroidism if no progression to ophthalmopathy occurred over 18 months of follow-up. Hyperthyroidism patients were newly diagnosed, with disease duration under 2 months, and aged 18 to 65 years. The study excluded patients with uncontrolled infections, other autoimmune diseases, pregnancy or lactation. Clinical symptoms, serum thyroxine and TRAb, thyroid ultrasound, and orbital computed tomography formed the basis for the diagnoses. PBMCs were isolated from more than 8 ml of fresh peripheral blood by Ficoll-Paque density gradient centrifugation. Total RNA was extracted with Trizol reagent, and quality was checked on an Agilent 2100 Bioanalyzer. The TCR beta CDR3 regions were amplified from RNA transcripts. For the first round of RT-PCR on the TCR CDR3, the HTBI primer set was used together with the Qiagen OneStep RT-PCR kit. Libraries were constructed in a second round of multiplex PCR, after which size selection and purification were performed. Libraries were sequenced paired-end with 100 bp reads on an Illumina HiSeq2000. The authors' analysis ran thus. Raw data were processed with SOAPnuke, discarding reads with adapters, uncalled bases, mean Phred below 15, or no exact constant-primer or identifier match. High-quality paired reads were merged using COPE v1.2.5, and each unique nucleotide sequence was defined as a clonotype. MiTCR v1.1 was used to align the clonotypes against IMGT TRBV, TRBD and TRBJ reference segments. Only V-J combinations with frequency above 0.0001, covering 99% to 99.2% of repertoires, were analysed. The TCS score was defined as the ratio of F50 (clonal expansion) to E x V (chaos), calculated using BLOSUM62-based TCRdist between CDR3 peptides within each V-J. Welch's t-statistics and random forest reduced 514 V-J features to 10 to 15, which were used in a naive Bayes classifier (R e1071). TCRdb applied fastp at Q25 and MiXCR to the public reads, then kept only in-frame beta chains. Identical CDR3 protein sequences are pooled into one entry, listed with their most common genes and DNA. The V and J calls were determined by TCRdb, not by the authors. Counted in this sample were about 350,000 distinct CDR3 sequences; about 19% of them appeared once. Together, the top ten hold about 3.5% of the sample.

Sequencing used blood. The sequence derives from a woman aged 18 to 35 with Graves' hyperthyroidism.

The CDR3 region: CASSGDGGQYF. The nucleotide sequence reads TGTGCCAGCAGTGGGGATGGGGGCCAGTACTTC. The chain is made from TRBV2 and TRBJ2-5; the D segment is perhaps TRBD1 or TRBD2, each sharing 5 matched bases. V is reduced by 4 bases and J by 10 bases, leaving a spacing of 10 bases between them. The cysteine opens and the phenylalanine closes a CDR3 of 11 amino acids. This entry keeps only the CDR3 DNA: 33 bases, framed from base 1. CDR1 and CDR2, per the germline V gene, are SNHLY and FYNNEI.